The clone carrying this T cell receptor (beta chain) was seen a few times. The data were obtained in a study of blood T cells in healthy people across ages. The CDR3 contains 14 residues. Trimming left V 6 bases short and J 5 bases short, with 16 bases between. Germline CDR1 reads PRHDT; CDR2 reads FYEKMQ (reference sequence). Primers used in a second PCR of roughly 6 to 11 cycles were a sample-barcoded 5' primer and a J-beta primer mix. TCRdb passed the 5' RACE reads through MiXCR, listing each CDR3 protein once. There are approximately 850,000 distinct CDR3 sequences in the sample; roughly 44% occur only once, and about 19% lies in the top ten.

The chain has TRBV13 and TRBJ2-5, with D perhaps assigned TRBD1 or TRBD2 (5 bases each). This clonotype originated in a man in his fifties or sixties in good health. The sample comprised blood. The CDR3 DNA follows: TGTGCCAGCAGTAAACCGGGACCAGGGGAGACCCAGTACTTC. Translated, it gives CASSKPGPGETQYF.